The next 28 T cell receptor beta chains were all read from a single sample in a study of blood T cell repertoires in COVID-19. The method was immunoSEQ multiplex PCR; TCRdb's version includes in-frame clones alone and lacks a portion of them. The sample yields fewer than 120,000 clones, 60% to 80% seen once. The sequenced sample was peripheral blood. All receptors come from a woman at least 80 years old with active or convalescent COVID-19.

This chain uses TRBV6-2 or TRBV6-3 with TRBJ2-5; D is possibly TRBD2 (6 bases). The CDR3 covers 16 residues. V shed 6 bases and J shed 5 bases, with 22 bases lying between them. Germline V gene sequence: CDR1 MNHEY, CDR2 SVGEGT. The CDR3 DNA reads TGTGCCAGCAGCCCAATGGCGGGCGGGATTATGGAGACCCAGTACTTC. Its translation is CASSPMAGGIMETQYF.

The chain has TRBV5-4 and TRBJ2-2; 8 bases are shared with TRBD2. Germline V gene data show CDR1 as SGHNT and CDR2 as YYREEE (reference sequence). Losses at the gene ends were 2 bases for V and 3 bases for J; bases not matched to a gene: 3. The CDR3 is 15 residues long. The CDR3 spells CASSLSGGDTGELFF. CDR3 sequence (DNA): TGTGCCAGCAGCTTATCGGGAGGGGACACCGGGGAGCTGTTTTTT. The full variable domain, completed using reference TRBV5-4 and TRBJ2-2, is ETGVTQSPTHLIKTRGQQVTLRCSSQSGHNTVSWYQQALGQGPQFIFQYYREEENGRGNFPPRFSGLQFPNYSSELNVNALELDDSALYLCASSLSGGDTGELFFGEGSRLTVL.

V gene TRBV28 combines with J gene TRBJ2-7; 7 bases match TRBD1. Germline V gives CDR1 MDHEN, CDR2 SYDVKM. Trimming at V came to 6 bases and at J to 7 bases, leaving 9 bases not matched to a gene. The CDR3 covers 13 residues. In DNA form, the CDR3 reads TGTGCCAGCAGCCAGACAGGGACGGTGGAGCAGTACTTC. Amino acid sequence: CASSQTGTVEQYF.

The gene calls are TRBV28 and TRBJ1-2; perhaps TRBD1 as D (5 bases). Germline CDR1 reads MDHEN; CDR2 reads SYDVKM. The V and J ends lost 4 bases and 4 bases respectively, with 16 bases between them. The CDR3 extends over 15 amino acids. The CDR3, as DNA: TGTGCCAGCAGTTCCCCCCGGGGGTTCAGCTATGGCTACACCTTC. Protein: CASSSPRGFSYGYTF.

The chain combines TRBV10-3 with TRBJ2-4, with 7 positions matching TRBD2. Germline CDR1 reads ENHRY; CDR2 reads SYGVKD. J gave up 5 bases and V 2 bases, and 6 bases lay outside the gene matches. The CDR3 has 15 residues. The CDR3 DNA reads as TGTGCCATCAGTGAGACCGACAGCGGGGAAAACATTCAGTACTTC. Translation gives CAISETDSGENIQYF.

This chain joins TRBV5-1 and TRBJ2-7, with D maybe TRBD1 (6 bases). The germline V and J ends were trimmed by 4 bases and 0 bases, with 11 bases remaining between them. The CDR3 contains 14 residues. Looked up from germline, CDR1 is SGHRS and CDR2 is YFSETQ. As DNA, the CDR3 is TGCGCCAGCAGCGAAGGGACAACCTCCTACGAGCAGTACTTC. Its translation is CASSEGTTSYEQYF.

The V call is TRBV7-8, the J call TRBJ1-1; D is perhaps TRBD1 (5 bases). There are 17 residues in the CDR3. Trimming cost V 1 base and J 1 base, with 16 bases left between them. CDR1 SGHVS and CDR2 FQNEAQ come from the germline V gene. CDR3 sequence (DNA): TGTGCCAGCAGCTTAGTAGGAGGGCAGGGAGGGAACACTGAAGCTTTCTTT. Amino acids: CASSLVGGQGGNTEAFF.

The chain uses TRBV6-2 or TRBV6-3 and TRBJ2-3, with 7 bases matching TRBD2. With V trimmed by 2 bases and J by 7 bases, 3 bases remained unmatched. The germline gives CDR1 MNHEY, CDR2 SVGEGT. The CDR3 runs 13 residues. The CDR3 reads CASSYPGGYTQYF. Written as DNA, the CDR3 is TGTGCCAGCAGTTACCCCGGGGGGTATACGCAGTATTTT.

V gene TRBV4-1 combines with J gene TRBJ2-1; 11 nucleotides agree with TRBD2. CDR3 size: 17 residues. The V gene end was trimmed by 7 bases and the J gene end by 4 bases; junction bases not matched to a gene: 12. Germline V gene lookup returns CDR1 MGHRA and CDR2 YSYEKL. As DNA, the CDR3 is TGCGCCAGCATCTCTAAGGGAAGACTAGCGGGGTACAATGAGCAGTTCTTC. Protein: CASISKGRLAGYNEQFF.

The chain couples TRBV6-2 or TRBV6-3 to TRBJ2-7; 9 bases match TRBD1. Germline V gene data show CDR1 as MNHEY and CDR2 as SVGEGT. V lost 4 bases, J lost 7 bases, and 11 bases stayed unmatched. The CDR3 has 15 residues. The CDR3 reads CASSSRDRASEEQYF. The CDR3 coding sequence is TGTGCCAGCAGTTCCCGGGACAGGGCTTCTGAAGAGCAGTACTTC.

V and J are TRBV10-3 and TRBJ2-1; D not certain. V gave up 8 bases and J gave up 0 bases, with 11 bases separating them. Germline values: CDR1 ENHRY, CDR2 SYGVKD. The CDR3 length is 14 residues. CDR3 coding DNA: TGTGCCATCCAATTGGCTAGCTCCTACAATGAGCAGTTCTTC. This encodes CAIQLASSYNEQFF.

This rearrangement joins TRBV18 to TRBJ1-2, with D possibly matching TRBD1 (6 bases). The CDR3 loop spans 15 amino acids. Looked up from germline, CDR1 is KGHSH and CDR2 is LQKENI. The V gene lost 3 bases and the J gene lost 5 bases, with 16 bases spanning the gap. The CDR3 protein is CASSPQTNRDYGYTF. The CDR3 coding sequence is TGTGCCAGCTCACCCCAAACTAACAGGGATTATGGCTACACCTTC.

The genes are TRBV19 and TRBJ2-5; tentatively, D is TRBD2 (6 bases). Germline V CDR1 and CDR2: LNHDA, SQIVND (reference sequence). The CDR3 has 14 residues. V was clipped by 9 bases and J by 2 bases, with 16 bases between them. CDR3 DNA sequence: TGTGCCAGCCGGGGGTGGGGGTCGCAAGAGACCCAGTACTTC. Protein sequence: CASRGWGSQETQYF. The whole variable domain, filled in from reference TRBV19 and TRBJ2-5, reads DGGITQSPKYLFRKEGQNVTLSCEQNLNHDAMYWYRQDPGQGLRLIYYSQIVNDFQKGDIAEGYSVSREKKESFPLTVTSAQKNPTAFYLCASRGWGSQETQYFGPGTRLLVL.

The chain couples TRBV7-9 to TRBJ1-2; 9 nucleotides line up with TRBD1. The germline V gene has CDR1 SEHNR and CDR2 FQNEAQ (reference sequence). The J segment lost 8 bases and the V segment lost 5 bases, leaving 6 bases of the junction unmatched. The CDR3 extends over 13 amino acids. The CDR3 DNA reads TGTGCCAGCAGCCGCCTGGACAGGGGAGGCTACACCTTC. This encodes CASSRLDRGGYTF.

J is TRBJ1-5 and V is TRBV15, with TRBD1 as a possible D gene (5 bases). V gave up 0 bases and J gave up 4 bases, with 10 bases separating them. The CDR3 is 15 residues long. Germline V CDR1 and CDR2: LNHNV, YYDKDF (reference sequence). CDR3 protein: CATSRDRGWNQPQHF. For the CDR3, the DNA is TGTGCCACCAGCAGAGATAGGGGATGGAATCAGCCCCAGCATTTT.

This sequence joins TRBV16 and TRBJ2-3; TRBD2 agrees at 7 bases. There are 15 residues in the CDR3. The V gene end was trimmed by 3 bases and the J gene end by 2 bases; junction bases not matched to a gene: 5. Germline lookup yields CDR1 KGHSY and CDR2 FQNENV. The CDR3 is CASSHRTSYTDTQYF. The CDR3 nucleotides are TGTGCCAGCAGCCACCGGACTAGTTACACAGATACGCAGTATTTT.

This chain connects TRBV5-1 to TRBJ2-6; 12 bases line up with TRBD1. In germline, CDR1 is SGHRS, CDR2 YFSETQ. The CDR3 length is 18 residues. V lost 1 base, J lost 1 base, and 3 bases stayed unmatched. The CDR3 region has the DNA TGCGCCAGCAGCTTGAGGGGACAGGGGGCTTCTGGGGCCAACGTCCTGACTTTC. Translation gives CASSLRGQGASGANVLTF.

The chain links TRBV18 to TRBJ1-2, with 9 bases that match TRBD1. The junction had 12 bases not matched to a gene; V was cut back by 0 bases and J by 7 bases. Per the germline V gene, CDR1 is KGHSH and CDR2 is LQKENI. The CDR3 loop spans 17 amino acids. DNA of the CDR3: TGTGCCAGCTCACCACCCGCACAGACAGGGGGATTGGGTGGCTACACCTTC. Translated: CASSPPAQTGGLGGYTF.

V usage is TRBV28 and J usage is TRBJ2-5, with unresolved D. CDR1 and CDR2 from the germline V gene are MDHEN and SYDVKM. V lost 3 bases and J 6 bases, leaving 11 bases between the germline ends. The CDR3 extends over 13 amino acids. Here the CDR3 DNA reads TGTGCCAGCAGTTTGTGGGCCGCACAGACCCAGTACTTC. Protein: CASSLWAAQTQYF. Full variable domain (missing parts from reference TRBV28 and TRBJ2-5): DVKVTQSSRYLVKRTGEKVFLECVQDMDHENMFWYRQDPGLGLRLIYFSYDVKMKEKGDIPEGYSVSREKKERFSLILESASTNQTSMYLCASSLWAAQTQYFGPGTRLLVL.

This clone was counted once. In DNA form, the CDR3 reads TGCAGCGTGGGACTAGCCCACGAGCAGTACTTC. Protein: CSVGLAHEQYF. The chain is built from TRBV29-1 and TRBJ2-7; 9 bases match TRBD2. Unmatched junction bases numbered 2, after V lost 6 bases and J lost 5 bases. In germline, CDR1 is SQVTM, CDR2 ANQGSEA. The CDR3 runs 11 residues.

CDR3: CASSPSHGTSGRFWQFF. CDR3 nucleotides: TGTGCCAGCAGTCCAAGTCATGGGACTAGCGGGAGGTTTTGGCAGTTCTTC. The chain links TRBV27 to TRBJ2-1; 15 positions match TRBD2. Germline CDR1 reads MNHEY; CDR2 reads SMNVEV (reference sequence). The CDR3 has 17 amino acids. J was trimmed by 12 bases and V by 5 bases; bases with no gene match: 14.

The genes are TRBV2 and TRBJ2-5; a weak D match, TRBD1 (6 bases). This CDR3 is 17 amino acids long. Germline-derived CDR1 and CDR2 are SNHLY and FYNNEI. Trimming cost V 6 bases and J 3 bases, with 23 bases left between them. CDR3 amino acids: CASRAGYRAVFEETQYF. The CDR3 coding sequence is TGTGCCAGCAGGGCAGGGTACAGGGCTGTTTTCGAAGAGACCCAGTACTTC.

The chain combines TRBV5-6 with TRBJ1-1, with a possible D match to TRBD1 (5 bases). Trimming pared 0 bases from V and 6 bases from J, leaving 15 bases between. The CDR3 loop spans 15 amino acids. The germline gives CDR1 SGHDT, CDR2 YYEEEE. CDR3 DNA: TGTGCCAGCAGCTTGGCTCAGGGCACCCAATCTGAAGCTTTCTTT. Its protein is CASSLAQGTQSEAFF.

This chain connects TRBV28 to TRBJ1-4; perhaps TRBD1 as D (5 bases). CDR1 is MDHEN and CDR2 is SYDVKM in the germline V gene. Trimming shortened V by 3 bases and J by 0 bases, and 14 bases separated the two germline ends. There are 17 residues in the CDR3. The CDR3 DNA sequence: TGTGCCAGCAGTTTTGGGGCTCTAAGTGCAACTAATGAAAAACTGTTTTTT. Amino acids: CASSFGALSATNEKLFF.

The rearrangement joins TRBV18 to TRBJ1-5; D unresolved. CDR1 KGHSH and CDR2 LQKENI come from the germline V gene. This CDR3 spans 15 amino acids. Trimming pared 5 bases from V and 1 base from J, leaving 12 bases between. The CDR3 nucleotides are TGTGCCAGCTCAAACCAAGACACGAGCAATCAGCCCCAGCATTTT. Its protein product is CASSNQDTSNQPQHF.

The chain couples TRBV27 to TRBJ1-1; D ambiguous. Trimming left V 5 bases short and J 0 bases short, with 7 bases between. This CDR3 has 13 residues. Germline values: CDR1 MNHEY, CDR2 SMNVEV (reference sequence). This chain's CDR3 is CASSRDMNTEAFF. In nucleotides, the CDR3 is TGTGCCAGCAGTCGAGACATGAACACTGAAGCTTTCTTT.

This clone has just a few counts. The gene calls are TRBV10-2 and TRBJ2-1; 7 nucleotides agree with TRBD2. The V gene end was trimmed by 6 bases and the J gene end by 5 bases; junction bases not matched to a gene: 10. Per germline, CDR1 WSHSY and CDR2 SAAADI. The CDR3 is 15 residues long. DNA for the CDR3: TGCGCCAGCAGGGCTTCCGCGGGAGTGAACAATGAGCAGTTCTTC. This gives the protein CASRASAGVNNEQFF.

This clone has just a few counts. CDR3 sequence (DNA): TGTGCCAGCAGCTTACATCAGGGGGCTACAGATACGCAGTATTTT. This sequence encodes CASSLHQGATDTQYF. This chain connects TRBV7-6 to TRBJ2-3; 8 bases line up with TRBD1. This CDR3 region has 15 residues. The germline CDR1 and CDR2 sequences are SGHVS and FNYEAQ. The V segment lost 2 bases and the J segment 3 bases; nucleotides outside the gene matches: 4. The variable domain in full, with the rest retrieved from reference TRBV7-6 and TRBJ2-3, is GAGVSQSPRYKVTKRGQDVALRCDPISGHVSLYWYRQALGQGPEFLTYFNYEAQQDKSGLPNDRFSAERPEGSISTLTIQRTEQRDSAMYRCASSLHQGATDTQYFGPGTRLTVL.